This T cell receptor beta chain was documented in a study of T cell changes during pregnancy in multiple sclerosis. V lost 3 bases, J lost 0 bases, and 6 bases lay in between. Germline CDR1 and CDR2: MNHEY and SMNVEV (reference sequence). The CDR3 spans 14 residues. Measured with immunoSEQ multiplex PCR; TCRdb has only the in-frame clones, and not every one. This sample has around 100,000 clones, with approximately 90% found just once. The starting material was peripheral blood, obtained in the third trimester of pregnancy. The rearrangement uses TRBV27 and TRBJ2-1; D is undetermined. The sequence came from a female donor with multiple sclerosis, enrolled in a pregnancy study. The CDR3 sequence: CASSLRSSYNEQFF. In nucleotides, the CDR3 is TGTGCCAGCAGTTTGAGGAGCTCCTACAATGAGCAGTTCTTC.